Described below is a single T cell receptor beta chain sequence and its context. The antigen remains undetermined. Cells designated naive CD8 were CD45RO-negative and were positively selected for CCR7, with terminally differentiated effector memory CD45RA+ cells excluded. Adults of Caucasian background living in Nashville, Tennessee made up all donors. The CDR3 is made up of 13 amino acids. Germline loops: CDR1 MDHEN, CDR2 SYDVKM. V lost 5 bases to trimming and J lost 6 bases, with 13 bases between them. Assay: immunoSEQ multiplex PCR; the TCRdb copy retains only in-frame clones and omits some. The table includes 1.5 million to 2.5 million clones, approximately 95% detected once. The data derive from a study of shared clonotypes between healthy human individuals. Overall study findings and caveats: Generation probability values for non-shared clonotypes were lower than those for clonotypes shared by all four donors.

The clonotype comes from a man aged 18-30 years in good health. The sample was naive CD8+ T cells sorted from blood. The chain links TRBV28 to TRBJ1-2; no definite D call. CDR3 protein: CASSEGRFDGYTF. The CDR3 coding sequence is TGTGCCAGCAGTGAAGGACGGTTTGATGGCTACACCTTC.